This T cell receptor (beta chain) stems from a study of CD8 T cells in ankylosing spondylitis (TCRdb year 2017). About the study as a whole: To find TCR variants linked to disease, the study profiled T cell receptor beta repertoires in ankylosing spondylitis patients and healthy donors. The whole study cohort included 85 to 120 healthy donors and around 25 ankylosing spondylitis patients. Samples of peripheral blood were taken, and for ankylosing spondylitis patients, synovial fluid was collected as well.

Via the germline V gene (reference sequence), CDR1 is SEHNR and CDR2 FQNEAQ. CDR3 length: 14 amino acids, cysteine to phenylalanine. The DNA shown is the 42-base CDR3, in frame from base 1. V ends up 4 bases short and J 5 bases short, with an unmatched junction base count of 5. For this clonotype: Its binding antigen is unknown. No quality values exist for individual bases; no much larger clone is one base distant.

Broader findings and caveats from the paper: In peripheral blood, the disease-linked clones were found at relatively low frequencies and had a CD8+ phenotype. A TCR beta motif made up of eight or nine highly homologous amino acid variants appeared to be characteristic of blood from ankylosing spondylitis patients. Significant enrichment of the disease-linked clones was reported in matched synovial fluid samples from ankylosing spondylitis patients. Some motif variants had previously been reported in the synovial fluid and blood of reactive arthritis patients, which suggests shared mechanisms of disease initiation.

The sample was run on an Illumina HiSeq 2500. TCR beta libraries were prepared by quantitative 5'-RACE with molecular barcodes. The source study handled its data this way. A new computational method, built on a probabilistic model of VDJ rearrangement, was used to identify disease-linked TCR variants. TCRdb ran its own pipeline on the public reads, namely fastp trimming at Q25 and MiXCR clone calling, and kept in-frame beta chains. Rows with one shared CDR3 protein collapse into an entry with the most common genes and DNA. The V and J calls come from TCRdb's annotation, not from the publication. Counted in this sample were 650,000 to 800,000 distinct CDR3 sequences; 19% of them appeared once. 15% to 20% of the sample is taken by the ten largest.

Sequencing was carried out using blood, either unsorted or a sorted T cell fraction (not recorded which). The TCR comes from a male donor with ankylosing spondylitis. The rearrangement joined TRBV7-9 to TRBJ1-5; TRBD1 fits 7 bases in the junction. The DNA sequence is TGTGCCAGCAGCTCGACAGGGAACTATCAGCCCCAGCATTTT. Its protein product is CASSSTGNYQPQHF.